Detailed here is one TCR beta chain. Its target is not known. An end of the junction differs from the germline gene, which may be a read error. CDR3 length: 16 residues. Looked up from germline, CDR1 is KGHDR and CDR2 is SFDVKD. TCRdb recomputed calls from the 5' RACE reads with MiXCR, one row per CDR3 protein. This table holds 1.5 million to 2 million distinct CDR3 sequences, less than 40% found once. This entry is derived from a study of identical twins. Each donor was a healthy Caucasian. Study observations and caveats: Within twin pairs, the out-of-frame alpha sequences they shared showed excess low generation probability.

This chain connects TRBV24-1 to TRBJ1-1; 7 positions agree with TRBD1. The TCR was taken from a newborn girl in good health. The sequenced material came from cord blood. CDR3 region: CATSDPCGTEDTESFF. The CDR3 nucleotides read TGTGCCACCAGTGACCCGTGTGGGACAGAGGACACTGAATCTTTCTTT.